Listed below are T cell receptor beta chains from one sample, sequenced in a study of Graves' ophthalmopathy and Graves' hyperthyroidism. Via MiXCR, TCRdb re-called the multiplex PCR reads, giving one row per CDR3 protein. The table shows 52,000 or so distinct CDR3 sequences, with about half occurring only once. Material for sequencing was peripheral blood. Receptors originate from an adult woman with Graves' ophthalmopathy. The CDR3 runs from the conserved cysteine through the conserved F or W. The D gene is left open where the match is weak. Clone size appears in some rows only: once, few, many, or a class for an expanded clone.

D,V,size,J,CDR3,DNA
.,TRBV5-1,many,TRBJ1-5,CASSLARLGYSNQPQHF,TGCGCCAGCAGCTTGGCCCGGCTGGGGTATAGCAATCAGCCCCAGCATTTT
.,TRBV28,many,TRBJ1-4,CASSLEGGSEKLFF,TGTGCCAGCAGTTTAGAAGGGGGAAGTGAAAAACTGTTTTTT
TRBD1,TRBV14,.,TRBJ2-5,CASSQDEGQGEETQYF,TGTGCCAGCAGCCAAGACGAGGGGCAGGGGGAAGAGACCCAGTACTTC
TRBD2,TRBV7-3,.,TRBJ2-3,CASSSRGSGSITDTQYF,TGTGCCAGCAGCTCTAGGGGTAGCGGGAGTATCACAGATACGCAGTATTTT
.,TRBV7-3,.,TRBJ1-6,CASSLGNRTLETPLHF,TGTGCCAGCAGCTTAGGGAACAGAACTCTGGAAACACCCCTCCACTTT
TRBD1,TRBV7-3,.,TRBJ1-3,CASSSGGEGNTIYF,TGTGCCAGCAGCTCAGGGGGCGAAGGAAACACCATATATTTT
.,TRBV30,.,TRBJ2-7,CAWSGGRSSYEQYF,TGTGCCTGGAGTGGCGGCAGGAGCTCCTACGAGCAGTACTTC
TRBD1,TRBV10-3,.,TRBJ2-2,CAIGEGDREIGELFF,TGTGCCATCGGTGAGGGGGACAGGGAGATCGGGGAGCTGTTTTTT
TRBD2,TRBV7-9,many,TRBJ2-1,CASSPPLGSGRNNEQFF,TGTGCCAGCAGCCCACCCTTGGGTAGCGGGAGGAACAATGAGCAGTTCTTC
TRBD2,TRBV4-1,many,TRBJ2-3,CASSQGTSGRDDTQYF,TGCGCCAGCAGCCAAGGGACTAGCGGGAGAGACGATACGCAGTATTTT
.,TRBV28,many,TRBJ1-6,CASSPPGGNSPLHF,TGTGCCAGCAGTCCCCCGGGGGGTAATTCACCCCTCCACTTT
TRBD2,TRBV28,many,TRBJ2-1,CASSLSASGSSYNEQFF,TGTGCCAGCAGTTTATCGGCTAGCGGGAGCTCCTACAATGAGCAGTTCTTC
.,TRBV18,.,TRBJ2-2,CASQQGTGELFF,TGTGCCAGCCAACAGGGCACCGGGGAGCTGTTTTTT
.,TRBV2,many,TRBJ1-5,CASGQPNQPQHF,TGTGCCAGCGGGCAGCCCAATCAGCCCCAGCATTTT
.,TRBV2,.,TRBJ2-3,CASSLSDRYYQPQYF,TGTGCCAGCAGTTTATCGGATAGGTACTATCAGCCCCAGTATTTT
TRBD2,TRBV5-6,.,TRBJ2-5,CASSLAKLAGEVQETQYF,TGTGCCAGCAGCTTGGCCAAGCTAGCGGGAGAGGTACAAGAGACCCAGTACTTC
.,TRBV28,many,TRBJ2-6,CASRPTGTGANVLTF,TGTGCCAGCAGGCCAACAGGGACAGGGGCCAACGTCCTGACTTTC
.,TRBV20-1,.,TRBJ1-2,CSAQASGGYTF,TGCAGTGCACAGGCTAGCGGGGGCTACACCTTC
TRBD1,TRBV20-1,.,TRBJ2-3,CSARQGASTDTQYF,TGCAGTGCTAGACAGGGGGCTAGCACAGATACGCAGTATTTT
TRBD2,TRBV11-2,many,TRBJ2-5,CASSTTTSPQYF,TGTGCCAGCAGCACCACGACTAGCCCCCAGTACTTC
.,TRBV29-1,.,TRBJ1-1,CSAQAGTGTGAFF,TGCAGCGCTCAGGCAGGGACGGGCACTGGAGCTTTCTTT
.,TRBV12-3/TRBV12-4,many,TRBJ1-5,CASRNYRDRNQPQHF,TGTGCCAGCAGAAACTACCGCGACAGAAATCAGCCCCAGCATTTT
.,TRBV7-3,many,TRBJ2-6,CASSLIPLGANVLTF,TGTGCCAGCAGCTTAATCCCCCTCGGGGCCAACGTCCTGACTTTC